What follows are 20 T cell receptor beta chains derived from one specimen sequenced in a study of T cell responses to AZD1222 COVID-19 vaccine (dated by TCRdb to the early 2020s). Library creation used the immunoSEQ multiplex PCR assay. Imported from immuneACCESS, the table was reduced by TCRdb to in-frame sequences with V and J called. These copies leave out some clones; in studies compared against another copy, an unresolved V gene accounts for under half, and the cause of the remainder is not known. For this sample there are 140,000 or so clones; under 95% appear just once. About 7.5% of the sample is taken by the ten largest. The intended sense of this specimen's time point label: about 28 days (+/-7) after the second vaccine dose. The meaning of the sample's treatment or condition label: meningococcal conjugate vaccine given as trial control. Sequencing was performed on peripheral blood, taken 28 days after the second dose of the MenACWY control vaccine. The receptors here all came from an adult who received the MenACWY meningococcal vaccine as a control.

CDR3 nucleotides: TGCGCCAGCAGCTTAGAACTAGCGGGAGGGCCGGCAGATACGCAGTATTTT. This encodes CASSLELAGGPADTQYF. The V gene is TRBV5-1, the J gene TRBJ2-3; 13 bases line up with TRBD2. V shed 2 bases and J 4 bases; nucleotides not matched to a gene: 7. CDR3 length equals 17 residues. Per germline, CDR1 SGHRS and CDR2 YFSETQ.

The chain links TRBV19 to TRBJ1-1; D remains ambiguous. From germline, CDR1 is LNHDA and CDR2 SQIVND (reference sequence). There are 14 residues in the CDR3. Trimming cost V 3 bases and J 5 bases, with 13 bases left between them. CDR3 DNA: TGTGCCAGTAGTATGACGCCGGTCGGGACTGAAGCTTTCTTT. It specifies CASSMTPVGTEAFF. The entire variable domain, with the rest obtained from reference TRBV19 and TRBJ1-1, is as follows: DGGITQSPKYLFRKEGQNVTLSCEQNLNHDAMYWYRQDPGQGLRLIYYSQIVNDFQKGDIAEGYSVSREKKESFPLTVTSAQKNPTAFYLCASSMTPVGTEAFFGQGTRLTVV.

The chain carries TRBV2 and TRBJ2-6, with D tentatively TRBD1 or TRBD2 (5 bases each). The CDR3 runs 18 residues. CDR1 and CDR2 (germline): SNHLY, FYNNEI. V shed 6 bases and J shed 2 bases, with 20 bases lying between them. CDR3 coding DNA: TGTGCCAGCAGGGCCGGGACCAGTCAAGGCCCTGGGGCCAACGTCCTGACTTTC. Translating it yields CASRAGTSQGPGANVLTF. The full variable domain, in which reference TRBV2 and TRBJ2-6 provide the parts outside the CDR3, is EPEVTQTPSHQVTQMGQEVILRCVPISNHLYFYWYRQILGQKVEFLVSFYNNEISEKSEIFDDQFSVERPDGSNFTLKIRSTKLEDSAMYFCASRAGTSQGPGANVLTFGAGSRLTVL.

The V and J genes are TRBV9 and TRBJ2-5; unclear D gene. V was trimmed by 2 bases and J by 5 bases, leaving 10 bases between them. Looked up from germline, CDR1 is SGDLS and CDR2 is YYNGEE. The CDR3 is made up of 13 amino acids. This CDR3 is CASSVDPTETQYF. CDR3 nucleotides: TGTGCCAGCAGCGTCGACCCGACGGAGACCCAGTACTTC.

The CDR3 is CASSLARGYEQYF. The DNA of the CDR3 is TGCGCCAGCAGCTTGGCCAGGGGTTACGAGCAGTACTTC. The chain has TRBV5-1 and TRBJ2-7; possibly TRBD1 for D (6 bases). The ends were cut back, 0 bases at V and 4 bases at J, with 8 bases in the middle. The CDR3 is 13 residues long. Germline V gene data show CDR1 as SGHRS and CDR2 as YFSETQ.

A single count supports this clone. This sequence joins TRBV3-1 (or the pseudogene TRBV3-2) and TRBJ2-7, with a weak D call TRBD2 (5 bases). The CDR3 runs to 12 residues. Germline CDR1 is LGHDT and CDR2 is YNNKEL (reference sequence). V gave up 1 base and J gave up 12 bases, with 13 bases separating them. The chain's CDR3 is CASSQVDGVTYF. The CDR3 bases are TGTGCCAGCAGCCAAGTTGACGGGGTTACGTACTTC.

V gene TRBV9 combines with J gene TRBJ2-2, with D hard to call. CDR3 length equals 15 residues. The germline V gene encodes CDR1 SGDLS and CDR2 YYNGEE. V was trimmed by 0 bases and J by 6 bases, leaving 12 bases between them. CDR3: CASSVEPVTSGELFF. CDR3 coding DNA: TGTGCCAGCAGCGTAGAGCCAGTCACGTCCGGGGAGCTGTTTTTT.

This sequence joins TRBV7-7 and TRBJ2-5; D gene uncertain. This CDR3 spans 15 amino acids. Between the trimmed V and J ends, which lost 0 bases and 1 base, there was a span of 9 bases. Per germline, CDR1 SSHAT and CDR2 FNYEAQ (reference sequence). The CDR3 nucleotides read TGTGCCAGCAGCTTAGCCATAGGCAGCCAAGAGACCCAGTACTTC. It specifies CASSLAIGSQETQYF. Variable domain in full (rest from reference TRBV7-7 and TRBJ2-5): GAGVSQSPRYKVTKRGQDVTLRCDPISSHATLYWYQQALGQGPEFLTYFNYEAQPDKSGLPSDRFSAERPEGSISTLTIQRTEQRDSAMYRCASSLAIGSQETQYFGPGTRLLVL.

The chain links TRBV14 to TRBJ2-7, with D possibly TRBD1 on 6 matching bases. This CDR3 spans 15 amino acids. Germline V gene data show CDR1 as SGHDN and CDR2 as FVKESK. Trimming took off 7 bases at V and 6 bases at J, with 22 bases between the two ends. The CDR3 DNA reads as TGTGCCAGCAATTTGGGGAGAGGGGGTAATTTCGAGCAGTACTTC. Translation gives CASNLGRGGNFEQYF.

About this clone itself: An end of the junction differs from the germline gene, which may be a read error. The rearrangement joins TRBV7-7 to TRBJ2-3; D may be TRBD2 (6 bases). Germline V gene sequence: CDR1 SSHAT, CDR2 FNYEAQ (reference sequence). The CDR3 is made up of 15 amino acids. DNA for the CDR3: TGTGCTAGCAGCTTAGGACGCCGGGAGCCCGATACGCAGTATTTT. It yields the protein CASSLGRREPDTQYF.

The V gene is TRBV2, the J gene TRBJ1-2, with 9 bases identical to TRBD1. The CDR3 length is 15 residues. With 0 bases clipped from V and 7 bases from J, the junction kept 6 bases outside the gene matches. Germline CDR1 reads SNHLY; CDR2 reads FYNNEI. Here the CDR3 reads CASSEAADRGFGYTF. DNA of the CDR3: TGTGCCAGCAGTGAAGCGGCGGACAGGGGATTTGGCTACACCTTC.

This sequence joins TRBV6-2 or TRBV6-3 and TRBJ2-7; D remains ambiguous. Trimming cost V 6 bases and J 0 bases, with 12 bases left between them. The CDR3 contains 14 residues. From germline, CDR1 is MNHEY and CDR2 SVGEGT. DNA of the CDR3: TGTGCCAGCAGCGCTCCAGCCAGCTCCTACGAGCAGTACTTC. It yields the protein CASSAPASSYEQYF.

This clone was observed a few times. This chain links TRBV28 with TRBJ2-1, with 7 positions matching TRBD2. The J segment lost 5 bases and the V segment lost 7 bases, leaving 8 bases of the junction unmatched. Germline V gene lookup returns CDR1 MDHEN and CDR2 SYDVKM. The CDR3 spans 14 residues. As DNA, the CDR3 is TGTGCCAGCACTCCAAGCGGGGCGAACAATGAGCAGTTCTTC. This sequence encodes CASTPSGANNEQFF.

The V call is TRBV11-2, the J call TRBJ2-5; 7 positions agree with TRBD2. CDR1 and CDR2 (germline): SGHAT, FQNNGV. V lost 5 bases, J lost 1 base, and 10 bases stayed unmatched. The CDR3 is made up of 16 amino acids. In nucleotides, the CDR3 is TGTGCCAGCAGCCCGGGAGGCGGCCAGGGCCAAGAGACCCAGTACTTC. Translation gives CASSPGGGQGQETQYF.

The rearrangement joins TRBV9 to TRBJ2-1, with D uncertain. Germline lookup yields CDR1 SGDLS and CDR2 YYNGEE. This CDR3 contains 15 residues. Trimming took off 5 bases at V and 0 bases at J, with 12 bases between the two ends. CDR3: CASSRDGNSYNEQFF. The CDR3 coding sequence is TGTGCCAGCAGTCGCGACGGAAACTCCTACAATGAGCAGTTCTTC. The full variable domain, its missing parts supplied by reference TRBV9 and TRBJ2-1, is DSGVTQTPKHLITATGQRVTLRCSPRSGDLSVYWYQQSLDQGLQFLIQYYNGEERAKGNILERFSAQQFPDLHSELNLSSLELGDSALYFCASSRDGNSYNEQFFGPGTRLTVL.

The CDR3 region has the DNA TGTGCCAGCAGTTACTCTCCTAGCGTTCAAGAGACCCAGTACTTC. Translation gives CASSYSPSVQETQYF. V is TRBV6-2 or TRBV6-3 and J is TRBJ2-5, with a possible D match to TRBD2 (6 bases). The V and J ends lost 0 bases and 2 bases respectively, with 10 bases between them. The CDR3 is 15 residues long. Germline CDR1 is MNHEY and CDR2 is SVGEGT.

The CDR3 spells CASTTGGARNEQYF. CDR3 in DNA: TGCGCCAGTACCACTGGGGGAGCCAGGAACGAGCAGTACTTC. V is TRBV5-1 and J is TRBJ2-7; possibly TRBD1 or TRBD2 for D (5 bases each). V lost 8 bases and J 5 bases, leaving 20 bases between the germline ends. Germline-derived CDR1 and CDR2 are SGHRS and YFSETQ. CDR3 length equals 14 residues.

V and J are TRBV7-2 and TRBJ2-7; D is undetermined. Germline lookup yields CDR1 SGHTA and CDR2 FQGNSA. This CDR3 spans 14 amino acids. V lost 2 bases and J 3 bases, leaving 11 bases between the germline ends. As DNA, the CDR3 is TGTGCCAGCAGCTTAATGCCAGGAAACTACGAGCAGTACTTC. Residues: CASSLMPGNYEQYF.

The V and J genes are TRBV9 and TRBJ2-4, with 9 positions matching TRBD1. The CDR3 covers 16 residues. The J segment lost 2 bases and the V segment lost 3 bases, leaving 6 bases of the junction unmatched. The germline V gene encodes CDR1 SGDLS and CDR2 YYNGEE. DNA of the CDR3: TGTGCCAGCAGCGCTGGGACAGGGATTTCCAAAAACATTCAGTACTTC. This gives the protein CASSAGTGISKNIQYF.

The chain links TRBV19 to TRBJ1-5, with 9 bases that match TRBD1. After removal of 0 bases from V and 7 bases from J, the junction contained 7 bases not matched to a gene. Germline loops: CDR1 LNHDA, CDR2 SQIVND (reference sequence). The length of the CDR3 is 16 residues. The CDR3 sequence is CASSIDGQGIRQPQHF. The CDR3 nucleotides are TGTGCCAGTAGTATAGACGGACAGGGGATCAGGCAGCCCCAGCATTTT.